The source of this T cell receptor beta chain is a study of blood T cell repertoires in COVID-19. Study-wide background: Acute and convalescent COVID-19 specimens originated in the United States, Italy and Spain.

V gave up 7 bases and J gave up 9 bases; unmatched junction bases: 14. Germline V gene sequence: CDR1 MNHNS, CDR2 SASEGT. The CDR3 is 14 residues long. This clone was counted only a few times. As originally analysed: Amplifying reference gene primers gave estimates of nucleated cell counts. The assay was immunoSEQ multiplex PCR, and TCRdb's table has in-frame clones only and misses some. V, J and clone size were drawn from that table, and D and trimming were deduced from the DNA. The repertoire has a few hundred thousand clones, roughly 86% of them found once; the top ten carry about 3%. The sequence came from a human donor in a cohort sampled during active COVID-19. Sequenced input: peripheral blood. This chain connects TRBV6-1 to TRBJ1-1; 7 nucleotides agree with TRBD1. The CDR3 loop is CASTPRGDRAKAFF. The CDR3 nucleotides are TGTGCCAGCACCCCGAGAGGAGACAGGGCTAAAGCTTTCTTT.